This is a list of T cell receptor beta chains from one sample in a study of blood T cell repertoires in COVID-19. The repertoire was sequenced with immunoSEQ multiplex PCR; TCRdb's copy has only in-frame clones and lacks some. The data show around 130,000 clones, 85% to 90% seen once. The sequencing sample was made of peripheral blood. These receptors were taken from a human donor in a cohort sampled during active COVID-19. The CDR3 runs from the conserved cysteine through the conserved F or W. The D gene is left open where the match is weak. Clone size, where shown, is once, few, many, or a class for clones that have expanded.

V gene	J gene	D gene	clone size	CDR3 DNA	CDR3 protein
TRBV7-2	TRBJ2-3	NA	NA	TGTGCCAGCAGCTTAGGAGGGTTTAGGCCAGATACGCAGTATTTT	CASSLGGFRPDTQYF
TRBV4-1	TRBJ2-3	TRBD1	NA	TGCGCCAGCAGCCAAGGGGACAGTTTAAGCACAGATACGCAGTATTTT	CASSQGDSLSTDTQYF
TRBV11-2	TRBJ2-5	TRBD1	NA	TGTGCCAGCAGCTTCGGGACAGGGAGCTCCCAAGAGACCCAGTACTTC	CASSFGTGSSQETQYF
TRBV28	TRBJ2-1	NA	NA	TGTGCCAGCAGTACTCCAGGTCGGGGGTGGGATGAGCAGTTCTTC	CASSTPGRGWDEQFF
TRBV5-5	TRBJ2-7	NA	once	TGTGCCAGCAGCTCCCCCCTCGAGCAGTACTTC	CASSSPLEQYF
TRBV28	TRBJ2-5	TRBD2	NA	TGTGCCAGCCTCCCACTAGCGGGGCTCCAAGAGACCCAGTACTTC	CASLPLAGLQETQYF
TRBV5-4	TRBJ2-2	NA	few	TGTGCCAGCAGCTCCCCACAGGGCCTGAACACCGGGGAGCTGTTTTTT	CASSSPQGLNTGELFF
TRBV4-1	TRBJ1-2	NA	few	TGCGCCAGCAGCCAAGCGGGGGGGCGCGATGGCTACACCTTC	CASSQAGGRDGYTF
TRBV27	TRBJ1-4	TRBD1	NA	TGTGCCAGCAGTTCCATAAAGACAGGGGAAAATGAAAAACTGTTTTTT	CASSSIKTGENEKLFF
TRBV7-3	TRBJ2-2	NA	once	TGTGCCAGCAGCTTGCGGGTTAGTCACACCGGGGAGCTGTTTTTT	CASSLRVSHTGELFF
TRBV7-2	TRBJ2-7	TRBD2	NA	TGTGCCAGCAGCTTAATTGCTAGCGGGGCCTACGAGCAGTACTTC	CASSLIASGAYEQYF
TRBV6-5	TRBJ1-1	NA	few	TGTGCCAGCAGTTTCTCAGGACAGCTTGGAGCTTTCTTT	CASSFSGQLGAFF
TRBV4-1	TRBJ2-1	TRBD2	NA	TGCGCCAGCAGCCAACCCCCAGGGCTAGCGGGGGGTGAGCAGTTCTTC	CASSQPPGLAGGEQFF
TRBV5-4	TRBJ2-3	TRBD2	NA	TGTGCCAGCAGCTCACAGCGGGAGAGGGGTACAGATACGCAGTATTTT	CASSSQRERGTDTQYF
TRBV30	TRBJ2-5	NA	NA	TGTGCCTGGAGTGTACGGTACAGACAAGAGACCCAGTACTTC	CAWSVRYRQETQYF
TRBV5-4	TRBJ1-2	TRBD1	NA	TGTGCCAGCAGCTCCAAACAGGGGGATGATGGCTACACCTTC	CASSSKQGDDGYTF
TRBV2	TRBJ2-1	NA	NA	TGTGCCAGCAGTGAAAAAACGGGAGTGAATCTTGGGCAGTTCTTC	CASSEKTGVNLGQFF
TRBV9	TRBJ2-5	NA	NA	TGTGCCAGCAGCGTAGGCAGACTTCTGCAAGAGACCCAGTACTTC	CASSVGRLLQETQYF
TRBV5-5	TRBJ1-1	NA	NA	TGTGCCAGCAGCTTAGGGGGGGGCACTGAAGCTTTCTTT	CASSLGGGTEAFF
TRBV2	TRBJ2-3	NA	once	TGTGCCAGCAGTCTGGCGGGGTTACCCACAGATACGCAGTATTTT	CASSLAGLPTDTQYF
TRBV9	TRBJ2-1	NA	NA	TGTGCCAGCAGCCCGACACCGAGCTCCTACAATGAGCAGTTCTTC	CASSPTPSSYNEQFF
TRBV7-9	TRBJ1-4	NA	NA	TGTGCCAGCAGCTACAGGAGGGGCAATGAAAAACTGTTTTTT	CASSYRRGNEKLFF
TRBV10-1	TRBJ2-7	NA	NA	TGCGCCAGCAGTGCTCTTTATCCGGGTGAGCAGTACTTC	CASSALYPGEQYF
TRBV25-1	TRBJ1-4	NA	once	TGTGCCAGCAGTGCGCGACAGTCTAATGAAAAACTGTTTTTT	CASSARQSNEKLFF
TRBV6-6	TRBJ1-6	NA	NA	TGTGCCAGCAGTCCCCGGGGGGGACGGGTGAGGACCTATAATTCACCCCTCCACTTT	CASSPRGGRVRTYNSPLHF
TRBV7-9	TRBJ2-7	TRBD2	NA	TGTGCCAGCAGTCCAACTAGCGCCCTTAGGGACGAGCAGTACTTC	CASSPTSALRDEQYF
TRBV20-1	TRBJ1-1	NA	NA	TGCAGTGTAAGGGGACAAACTGAAGCTTTCTTT	CSVRGQTEAFF
TRBV28	TRBJ1-2	TRBD1	NA	TGTGCCAGCAGTTTTTGGTCCATACAGGGGGCAAATGGCTACACCTTC	CASSFWSIQGANGYTF
TRBV7-6	TRBJ2-2	TRBD1	NA	TGTGCCAGCAGCGTACAGGGGGCTACCGGGGAGCTGTTTTTT	CASSVQGATGELFF
TRBV29-1	TRBJ2-3	NA	NA	TGCAGCTCCGTCGGAGGCAGCACAGATACGCAGTATTTT	CSSVGGSTDTQYF
TRBV19	TRBJ1-4	TRBD1	NA	TGTGCCATCGCGGGACAGGGAATGAAACTGTTTTTT	CAIAGQGMKLFF
TRBV11-2	TRBJ1-1	NA	NA	TGTGCCAGCATCCAAAGCGAGAAATTGAACACTGAAGCTTTCTTT	CASIQSEKLNTEAFF
TRBV5-4	TRBJ2-5	TRBD2	once	TGTGCCAGCAGCTTCGAGCGGGGGCAAGAGACCCAGTACTTC	CASSFERGQETQYF
TRBV6-5	TRBJ2-3	TRBD1	NA	TGTGCCAGCAGTTACTCGTCAGGGGGAACGCAGTATTTT	CASSYSSGGTQYF
TRBV7-2	TRBJ2-3	NA	NA	TGTGCCAGCAGCTTATTTGGGACTAGCACAGATACGCAGTATTTT	CASSLFGTSTDTQYF
TRBV15	TRBJ1-2	NA	NA	TGTGCCACCAGCAGAGACAGGGTACGCTATGGCTACACCTTC	CATSRDRVRYGYTF
TRBV24-1	TRBJ2-7	TRBD2	NA	TGTGCCACGGGCGGGACTAGCGGGCACGAGCAGTACTTC	CATGGTSGHEQYF
TRBV5-1	TRBJ2-1	TRBD2	NA	TGCGCCAGCAGCCCGTTCGGGAGGTACAATGAGCAGTTCTTC	CASSPFGRYNEQFF
TRBV7-7	TRBJ2-5	TRBD2	NA	TGTGCTAGCAGCTTGGGCGGGGGGGGCCAAGAGACCCAGTACTTC	CASSLGGGGQETQYF
TRBV20-1	TRBJ2-1	NA	few	TGCAGTGCGCGGGCCTCACGAGGGCAGTTCTTC	CSARASRGQFF
TRBV7-9	TRBJ2-5	NA	NA	TGTGCCAGCAGCCAACCAGGTCGGGGTCGGGAGACCCAGTACTTC	CASSQPGRGRETQYF
TRBV18	TRBJ1-3	NA	once	TGTGCCAGCTCACCTGTAATCGGGGGGGACCCTGGAAACACCATATATTTT	CASSPVIGGDPGNTIYF
TRBV27	TRBJ2-7	TRBD1	NA	TGTGCCAGCAGTTTACGACAGGGGTCCCCTTACGAGCAGTACTTC	CASSLRQGSPYEQYF
TRBV18	TRBJ2-1	TRBD2	NA	TGTGCCAGCTCACCACCGGGGCTTAGCGGGAGAATATATGAGCAGTTCTTC	CASSPPGLSGRIYEQFF
TRBV14	TRBJ1-4	NA	few	TGTGCCAGCAGCCGCGGGTGGACTAATGAAAAACTGTTTTTT	CASSRGWTNEKLFF
TRBV10-3	TRBJ2-7	NA	NA	TGTGCCATCTCGGGACAAAGCTACGAGCAGTACTTC	CAISGQSYEQYF
TRBV12-5	TRBJ1-5	NA	NA	TGTGCTAGTGGTTTAGACATCAATCAGCCCCAGCATTTT	CASGLDINQPQHF
TRBV7-9	TRBJ2-2	TRBD1	NA	TGTGCCAGCAGTCAGGACAGGGGCCCCGGGGAGCTGTTTTTT	CASSQDRGPGELFF
TRBV4-2	TRBJ2-2	TRBD2	NA	TGTGCCACCAGGAAGCGGGGAGAGACGGGGGAGCTGTTTTTT	CATRKRGETGELFF
TRBV5-6	TRBJ2-5	NA	NA	TGTGCCAGCAGCTTGGTCGTCCCAGGAGAGACCCAGTACTTC	CASSLVVPGETQYF
TRBV5-1	TRBJ2-3	TRBD2	NA	TGCGCCAGCAGCTTGGAGGGTAGCGGGGGGCCGGGTGATACGCAGTATTTT	CASSLEGSGGPGDTQYF
TRBV27	TRBJ2-7	TRBD2	NA	TGTGCCAGCAGACTAGCGTTCGGGGAGCAGTACTTC	CASRLAFGEQYF
TRBV5-6	TRBJ2-7	TRBD1	NA	TGTGCCAGCAGCTTGTGGTCAGGGGGCTCGTACGAGCAGTACTTC	CASSLWSGGSYEQYF